This record looks at one T cell receptor (beta chain) sequence and its context. CDR1 and CDR2 (germline): MNHEY, SVGAGI. The CDR3 extends over 15 amino acids. J was trimmed by 10 bases and V by 0 bases; bases with no gene match: 7. The entry originates in a study of blood T cell repertoires in COVID-19. The repertoire was sequenced with immunoSEQ multiplex PCR; TCRdb's copy has only in-frame clones and lacks some. The data contain around 88,000 clones, more than 70% of them seen just once; the ten biggest clones take up around 3%. V and J are TRBV6-5 and TRBJ2-1; TRBD2 matches at 9 bases. Sequencing used peripheral blood. This sequence originates from a woman of 80 years or more with acute or convalescent COVID-19. CDR3 DNA: TGTGCCAGCAGTTACTCGGACGCCCTAGCGGGAGAGCAGTTCTTC. This sequence encodes CASSYSDALAGEQFF.